The 31 T cell receptor beta chains given below trace back to one sample, sequenced in a study of CD8+ T cells in alopecia areata. As the sequencing template, cDNA was produced by extracting RNA and reverse transcribing it. The assay was immunoSEQ multiplex PCR, and TCRdb's table has in-frame clones only and misses some. The sample has approximately 280,000 clones, none seen only once. It was with CD4, CD8alpha, NKG2D, NKG2ACE and other markers that pooled cutaneous lymph node cells were sorted. What was sequenced was CD4+ T cells sorted from a lymph node. The receptors derive from a C3H/HeJ mouse with alopecia areata. These mice share the MHC haplotype H2-k.

To note about this clone: The gene names here belong to mouse. The CDR3 end falls 4 residues outside the read, so it is completed with the germline J gene. The same CDR3 is also encoded by other DNA sequences in this sample. This sequence joins TRBV13-3 and TRBJ2-2, with 9 bases identical to TRBD2. Germline loops: CDR1 NNHDY, CDR2 SYVADS. The CDR3 length is 15 residues. J lost 0 bases, V lost 5 bases, and 2 bases had no gene match. The CDR3 reads CASRDWGSNTGQLYF. The part of the CDR3 DNA that was read is TGTGCCAGCAGGGACTGGGGATCAAACACCGGG.

In the case of this clone: The genes and germline here are from mouse. The CDR3 end is not reached by the read, which stops 4 residues before it; the germline J gene fills it in. The chain combines TRBV13-3 with TRBJ2-5; 7 bases agree with TRBD1. CDR1 NNHDY and CDR2 SYVADS come from the germline V gene. The length of the CDR3 is 13 residues. CDR3 DNA (partial): TGTGCCAGCAGTAAAGGGACAGTAGAC. It specifies CASSKGTVD. The full CDR3 is CASSKGTVDTQYF.

On this clone: Germline and genes: mouse. The DNA ends 3 residues before the CDR3 does, and the rest of the CDR3 is filled in from the germline J gene. The rearrangement joins TRBV13-3 to TRBJ1-6, with a tentative D call TRBD1 (6 bases). TRBJ1-6 is an open reading frame whose function is uncertain. CDR1 and CDR2 from the germline V gene are NNHDY and SYVADS. Trimming cost V 3 bases and J 4 bases, with 8 bases left between them. The CDR3 loop spans 14 amino acids. The DNA read from the CDR3 is TGTGCCAGCAGTGGGACAGAGTATAATTCGCCC. This sequence encodes CASSGTEYNSP. In full, the CDR3 is CASSGTEYNSPLYF.

This clone was seen a few times. The germline and genes are mouse ones. The observed sequence ends 4 residues before the CDR3 terminus, with the missing tail filled in from the germline J gene. The rearrangement uses TRBV13-2 and TRBJ2-1, with TRBD1 as a possible D gene (6 bases). V lost 0 bases and J lost 6, with 10 bases in between. The CDR3 loop spans 14 amino acids. Germline V gene lookup returns CDR1 NNHNN and CDR2 SYGAGS (reference sequence). The CDR3 protein is CASGDAGAIAEQFF. CDR3 DNA, as far as it was read: TGTGCCAGCGGTGATGCAGGGGCTATTGCT.

About this clone: Any gene name here is a mouse gene name. Sequencing ends 4 residues short of the CDR3 end; the germline J gene provides the rest. This chain links TRBV1 with TRBJ2-1; 11 nucleotides line up with TRBD2. CDR3 length: 15 residues. Germline assignment: CDR1 NSQYPW and CDR2 LRSPGD (reference sequence). The part of the CDR3 DNA that was read is TGCACCTGCAGTGCAGAGACTGGGGGGGAGGCT. Translating gives CTCSAETGGEA. The whole CDR3 sequence reads CTCSAETGGEAEQFF.

Regarding this clone: Mouse germline and gene names are used. The CDR3 goes on 4 residues after the read ends, and that part is filled in from the germline J gene. The same CDR3 arises from other DNA sequences in this sample as well. This chain uses TRBV19 with TRBJ2-5, with unresolved D. Germline V gene data show CDR1 as FNHDT and CDR2 as SITEND (reference sequence). CDR3 length: 13 residues. V was trimmed by 1 base and J by 3 bases, leaving 6 bases between them. Partial CDR3 DNA: TGTGCCAGCAGTATAAGCAGACAAGAC. Its protein is CASSISRQD. The entire CDR3 sequence reads CASSISRQDTQYF.

This clone was recorded a few times. Gene names and germline refer to mouse. Read data end 4 residues before the CDR3 end; the end is taken from the germline J gene. The gene calls are TRBV1 and TRBJ1-1, with TRBD1 matching over 10 bases. This CDR3 is 17 amino acids long. Germline V CDR1 and CDR2: NSQYPW, LRSPGD (reference sequence). The trim removed 3 bases at V and 2 bases at J, leaving 9 bases unmatched. CDR3 sequence: CTCSAAHLTGGNTEVFF. The CDR3 bases that were read are TGCACCTGCAGTGCGGCCCATCTGACAGGGGGCAACACA.

Comment on this clone: Germline and genes here are mouse. The missing CDR3 end, 4 residues past where the read stops, is filled in from the germline J gene. The J gene is TRBJ2-7, the V gene TRBV17, with 7 bases matching TRBD1. CDR1 and CDR2 (germline): MNHDT, YYDKIL. V shed 6 bases, J shed 0 bases, and the junction held 5 bases outside the gene matches. This CDR3 is 14 amino acids long. The covered CDR3 bases are TGTGCTAGCAGACCCCGGGACAGCTCCTAT. Protein product: CASRPRDSSY. The full CDR3 reads CASRPRDSSYEQYF.

About this clone itself: Gene names and germline refer to mouse. The read ends 4 residues before the CDR3 terminus; that terminus is restored from the germline J gene. The V gene is TRBV5, the J gene TRBJ2-1; TRBD2 is a possible D gene (7 bases). CDR3 length equals 14 residues. The V gene's germline CDR1 is LGHNA and CDR2 YNLKQL (reference sequence). CDR3 region: CASSQDGGRAEQFF. The sequenced CDR3 bases are TGTGCCAGCAGCCAAGACGGGGGGCGGGCT.

This clone was seen a few times. The genes are named according to mouse. With the read ending 4 residues before the CDR3 end, the germline J gene is used to fill in that end. V usage is TRBV19 and J usage is TRBJ2-7; 7 nucleotides match TRBD1. The V segment lost 2 bases and the J segment 3 bases; nucleotides outside the gene matches: 5. The CDR3 length is 14 residues. The germline V gene encodes CDR1 FNHDT and CDR2 SITEND (reference sequence). The part of the CDR3 DNA that was read is TGTGCCAGCAGTATGAGGGCAGGGGGCTAT. Translation gives CASSMRAGGY. The full CDR3 sequence reads CASSMRAGGYEQYF. Full variable domain (remainder filled in from reference TRBV19 and TRBJ2-7): GGIITQTPKFLIGQEGQKLTLKCQQNFNHDTMYWYRQDSGKGLRLIYYSITENDLQKGDLSEGYDASREKKSSFSLTVTSAQKNEMAVFLCASSMRAGGYEQYFGPGTRLTVL.

Comment on this clone: Gene names and germline refer to mouse. The CDR3 end is not reached by the read, which stops 4 residues before it; the germline J gene fills it in. The rearrangement joins TRBV31 to TRBJ2-4; D gene uncertain. V was trimmed by 4 bases and J by 0 bases, leaving 5 bases between them. The CDR3 contains 12 residues. Germline assignment: CDR1 GKSSPN and CDR2 SITVG. CDR3 amino acids: CAWTHSQNTLYF. The CDR3 bases that were read are TGTGCCTGGACCCATAGTCAAAAC.

In its sample, this clone was seen a few times. Gene names are mouse gene names. The read ends 4 residues shy of where the CDR3 ends; the end is completed using the germline J gene. The chain employs TRBV12-2 and TRBJ2-5, with TRBD2 identical over 8 bases. CDR3 length equals 14 residues. The V gene end was trimmed by 0 bases and the J gene end by 3 bases; junction bases not matched to a gene: 1. CDR1 is SGHLS, CDR2 HYDKME, per germline. Incomplete CDR3 DNA: TGTGCCAGCTCTCTCGGGGGGGCGCAAGAC. Translation gives CASSLGGAQD. The full CDR3 sequence reads CASSLGGAQDTQYF.

As regards this clone: Genes and germline are mouse. Read sequence stops 4 residues before the CDR3 end, and the germline J gene provides the missing end. The chain couples TRBV5 to TRBJ2-3; perhaps TRBD1 as D (6 bases). The V gene lost 0 bases and the J gene lost 0 bases, with 10 bases spanning the gap. This CDR3 region has 16 residues. CDR1 LGHNA and CDR2 YNLKQL come from the germline V gene (reference sequence). CDR3 bases read: TGTGCCAGCAGCCAAGATCGGACAGCTAGTGCAGAA. As protein: CASSQDRTASAE. The full-length CDR3 reads as CASSQDRTASAETLYF.

As for this clone: Any gene name here is a mouse gene name. The DNA ends 4 residues before the CDR3 does, and the rest of the CDR3 is filled in from the germline J gene. This sample also contains other DNA sequences that code for the same CDR3. The chain recombines TRBV19 with TRBJ2-2; either TRBD1 or TRBD2 may fit D (5 bases each). Trimming took off 3 bases at V and 4 bases at J, with 10 bases between the two ends. Germline V gene sequence: CDR1 FNHDT, CDR2 SITEND (reference sequence). The CDR3 has 14 amino acids. CDR3 protein: CASSRGSGTGQLYF. The part of the CDR3 DNA that was read is TGTGCCAGCAGTAGGGGGTCGGGCACCGGG.

There are a few counts of this clone. All gene names here are mouse names. The sequence runs out 3 residues before the end of the CDR3; the remainder is reconstructed from the germline J gene. The gene calls are TRBV13-1 and TRBJ1-6; 11 bases are a match to TRBD1. TRBJ1-6 is recorded as an ORF, its role being uncertain. CDR1 NSHNY and CDR2 SYGAGN come from the germline V gene. The CDR3 totals 14 residues. J gave up 7 bases and V 5 bases, and 2 bases lay outside the gene matches. CDR3 DNA, as far as it was read: TGTGCCAGCAGGGACAGGGGGCGAAATTCGCCC. It is translated as CASRDRGRNSP. The full CDR3 sequence reads CASRDRGRNSPLYF.

This clone was seen only a few times. Gene names refer to mouse genes. The CDR3 end falls 4 residues outside the read, so it is completed with the germline J gene. V gene TRBV5 combines with J gene TRBJ1-1, with TRBD1 matching over 7 bases. After removal of 4 bases from V and 0 bases from J, the junction contained 8 bases not matched to a gene. The length of the CDR3 is 16 residues. Germline-derived CDR1 and CDR2 are LGHNA and YNLKQL (reference sequence). The covered CDR3 bases are TGTGCCAGCAGCCCACTCCCCGGGACAGCAAACACA. This translates into CASSPLPGTANT. The entire CDR3 sequence reads CASSPLPGTANTEVFF.

This clone appeared many times. Genes and germline are mouse. The CDR3 end lies 4 residues beyond the end of the read and is filled in from the germline J gene. J is TRBJ1-1 and V is TRBV17, with 10 positions matching TRBD1. This CDR3 is built from 14 residues. The germline V gene encodes CDR1 MNHDT and CDR2 YYDKIL. J gave up 3 bases and V 6 bases, and 4 bases lay outside the gene matches. CDR3 DNA (partial): TGTGCTAGCAGCAGGACAGGGGGGGACACA. This sequence encodes CASSRTGGDT. The whole CDR3 is CASSRTGGDTEVFF. Looking up the rest from reference TRBV17 and TRBJ1-1 gives the full variable domain: DTTVKQNPRYKLARVGKPVNLICSQTMNHDTMYWYQKKPNQAPKLLLFYYDKILNREADTFEKFQSSRPNNSFCSLYIGSAGLEYSAMYLCASSRTGGDTEVFFGKGTRLTVV.

With regard to this clone: Gene names are mouse gene names. The DNA ends 4 residues before the CDR3 does, and the rest of the CDR3 is filled in from the germline J gene. This specimen includes other DNA sequences encoding the same CDR3. The V and J genes are TRBV13-3 and TRBJ1-1; D is perhaps TRBD1 (5 bases). The germline CDR1 and CDR2 sequences are NNHDY and SYVADS. This CDR3 comprises 14 residues. Trimming took 2 bases from V and 4 from J, leaving 12 bases between them. The CDR3 sequence: CASSDQGRGTEVFF. CDR3 DNA (partial): TGTGCCAGCAGTGACCAAGGGAGGGGCACA.

This clone was seen a handful of times. Genes here carry mouse names. The read gets to within 3 residues of the CDR3 end, and the germline J gene fills in the rest. J is TRBJ1-6 and V is TRBV19; the D is unclear. TRBJ1-6 is assigned to the ORF class and has an uncertain function. Trimming shortened V by 3 bases and J by 7 bases, and 2 bases separated the two germline ends. The CDR3 is 11 amino acids. The germline V gene has CDR1 FNHDT and CDR2 SITEND (reference sequence). This chain's CDR3 is CASSRNSPLYF. CDR3 DNA (partial): TGTGCCAGCAGTAGGAATTCGCCC.

In regard to this clone: The genes and germline here are from mouse. Read coverage stops 4 residues before the CDR3 terminus; the germline J gene supplies the remainder. Other DNA sequences of this sample code for an identical CDR3. The chain is built from TRBV5 and TRBJ2-2; 12 bases fit TRBD2. Trimming at V came to 3 bases and at J to 1 base, leaving 0 bases not matched to a gene. CDR3 size: 16 residues. CDR1 is LGHNA and CDR2 is YNLKQL in the germline V gene (reference sequence). Partial CDR3 DNA: TGTGCCAGCAGCCAGGGACTGGGGGGAAACACCGGG. This sequence encodes CASSQGLGGNTG. The full CDR3 protein reads CASSQGLGGNTGQLYF.

To note about this clone: The listed genes are named as in mouse. Read data end 4 residues before the CDR3 end; the end is taken from the germline J gene. The V and J genes are TRBV13-1 and TRBJ1-1; possibly TRBD1 for D (6 bases). This CDR3 has 13 residues. From germline, CDR1 is NSHNY and CDR2 SYGAGN. V was pared by 6 bases and J by 0 bases, with 9 bases between. CDR3: CASKGQSNTEVFF. The sequenced CDR3 bases are TGTGCCAGCAAGGGACAATCAAACACA.

About this clone: Genes and germline are mouse. This CDR3 is also generated by other DNA sequences in the sample. The CDR3 DNA, read in part, is TGTGCCAGCAGGGGGACTGGGGGGCAAGAC. This codes for CASRGTGGQD. The entire CDR3 protein reads CASRGTGGQDTQYF. The chain is built from TRBV13-3 and TRBJ2-5; 12 bases align to TRBD2. The CDR3 is cut off 4 residues early in the read; its end comes from the germline J gene. The V gene's germline CDR1 is NNHDY and CDR2 SYVADS. V gave up 5 bases and J gave up 3 bases; unmatched junction bases: 1. This CDR3 is built from 14 residues. The entire variable domain, with the rest obtained from reference TRBV13-3 and TRBJ2-5, is as follows: EAAVTQSPRSKVAVTGGKVTLSCHQTNNHDYMYWYRQDTGHGLRLIHYSYVADSTEKGDIPDGYKASRPSQENFSLILELASLSQTAVYFCASRGTGGQDTQYFGPGTRLLVL.

With regard to this clone: The genes and germline here are from mouse. Read coverage stops 4 residues before the CDR3 terminus; the germline J gene supplies the remainder. The chain has TRBV1 and TRBJ1-2; 9 bases fit TRBD1. Unmatched junction bases numbered 11, after V lost 5 bases and J lost 4 bases. The CDR3 consists of 16 residues. CDR1 NSQYPW and CDR2 LRSPGD come from the germline V gene (reference sequence). CDR3 loop: CTCSKQSGTGSSDYTF. The CDR3 DNA, read in part, is TGCACCTGCAGTAAACAATCCGGGACAGGGTCCTCC.

Concerning this clone: Mouse names are used for the genes. Coverage ceases 4 residues before the CDR3 finishes, and the germline J gene fills in the end. J is TRBJ1-1 and V is TRBV29, with TRBD1 matching 7 bases. The V gene's germline CDR1 is MSHET and CDR2 SYDVDS. The CDR3 is made up of 15 amino acids. Trimming removed 5 bases from V and 3 bases from J; junction bases left unmatched: 9. CDR3 in amino acids: CASSPQTGMYTEVFF. The sequenced part of the CDR3 DNA is TGTGCTAGCAGTCCTCAGACAGGGATGTACACA.

As to this clone: The gene names given are mouse names. The CDR3 is cut off 3 residues early in the read; its end comes from the germline J gene. The chain couples TRBV13-3 to TRBJ1-6; TRBD1 matches 7 bases. TRBJ1-6 is filed as an ORF, its function uncertain. This CDR3 region has 16 residues. Germline CDR1 is NNHDY and CDR2 is SYVADS. Trimming took 0 bases from V and 5 from J; bases not matched to a gene: 5. The sequenced part of the CDR3 DNA is TGTGCCAGCAGTGATGGAGGACAGGAACATAATTCGCCC. Its translation: CASSDGGQEHNSP. The full CDR3 sequence reads CASSDGGQEHNSPLYF.

With respect to this clone: Gene names are the mouse ones. Coverage ceases 4 residues before the CDR3 finishes, and the germline J gene fills in the end. This chain connects TRBV31 to TRBJ2-1; D gene ambiguous. The V gene lost 3 bases and the J gene lost 3 bases, with 12 bases spanning the gap. The germline V gene encodes CDR1 GKSSPN and CDR2 SITVG. This CDR3 has 14 amino acids. CDR3 bases read: TGTGCCTGGAGCCTGACAAACTTCTATGCT. Amino acid sequence: CAWSLTNFYA. The entire CDR3 protein is CAWSLTNFYAEQFF.

About this clone: Genes here carry mouse names. The CDR3 end lies 4 residues beyond the end of the read and is filled in from the germline J gene. This chain uses TRBV1 with TRBJ2-4, with 10 positions matching TRBD2. The V gene's germline CDR1 is NSQYPW and CDR2 LRSPGD (reference sequence). The CDR3 consists of 17 residues. The CDR3 reads CTCSAEGDWGLENTLYF. CDR3 DNA, as far as it was read: TGCACCTGCAGTGCAGAGGGGGACTGGGGACTAGAAAAC.

As for this clone: Gene and germline names: mouse. The observed sequence ends 4 residues before the CDR3 terminus, with the missing tail filled in from the germline J gene. The J gene is TRBJ1-1, the V gene TRBV13-3, with 9 bases identical to TRBD1. V trimming: 5 bases; J trimming: 4 bases; junction bases outside the gene matches: 6. The CDR3 totals 14 residues. Per the germline V gene, CDR1 is NNHDY and CDR2 is SYVADS. The CDR3 spells CASSLDRGVTEVFF. The CDR3 DNA, read in part, is TGTGCCAGCAGCCTAGACAGGGGGGTCACA.

In its sample, this clone was seen many times. Germline and genes: mouse. The CDR3 end is not reached by the read, which stops 3 residues before it; the germline J gene fills it in. The chain links TRBV1 to TRBJ1-6; D perhaps matches TRBD1 (6 bases). TRBJ1-6 is known as an ORF, though its function is uncertain. CDR1 and CDR2 from the germline V gene are NSQYPW and LRSPGD (reference sequence). This CDR3 is built from 14 residues. Trimming took 4 bases from V and 5 from J, leaving 9 bases between them. CDR3 sequence: CTCSGTANNSPLYF. The part of the CDR3 DNA that was read is TGCACCTGCAGTGGGACAGCTAATAATTCGCCC.

This clone occurred a few times. The genes are named according to mouse. The read falls 4 residues short of the CDR3 end, and the missing part is taken from the germline J gene. The sample contains more than one DNA sequence encoding this CDR3. The rearrangement links TRBV5 to TRBJ2-3, with TRBD2 matching 7 bases. V dropped 2 bases and J dropped 2; count of bases not matched to a gene: 1. This CDR3 comprises 14 residues. The germline gives CDR1 LGHNA, CDR2 YNLKQL (reference sequence). Incomplete CDR3 DNA: TGTGCCAGCAGCCAACTGGGGGATGCAGAA. It specifies CASSQLGDAE. The complete CDR3 sequence is CASSQLGDAETLYF.

Worth noting for this clone: Mouse gene names apply. Read coverage stops 3 residues before the CDR3 terminus; the germline J gene supplies the remainder. V is TRBV13-3 and J is TRBJ1-6; TRBD1 aligns across 11 bases. TRBJ1-6 belongs to the ORF category, with a function that is uncertain. Per germline, CDR1 NNHDY and CDR2 SYVADS. The CDR3 sequence is 16 residues long. With V trimmed by 2 bases and J by 3 bases, 1 base remained unmatched. The CDR3 region is CASSEGTGGYNSPLYF. The part of the CDR3 DNA that was read is TGTGCCAGCAGTGAGGGGACAGGGGGCTATAATTCGCCC.